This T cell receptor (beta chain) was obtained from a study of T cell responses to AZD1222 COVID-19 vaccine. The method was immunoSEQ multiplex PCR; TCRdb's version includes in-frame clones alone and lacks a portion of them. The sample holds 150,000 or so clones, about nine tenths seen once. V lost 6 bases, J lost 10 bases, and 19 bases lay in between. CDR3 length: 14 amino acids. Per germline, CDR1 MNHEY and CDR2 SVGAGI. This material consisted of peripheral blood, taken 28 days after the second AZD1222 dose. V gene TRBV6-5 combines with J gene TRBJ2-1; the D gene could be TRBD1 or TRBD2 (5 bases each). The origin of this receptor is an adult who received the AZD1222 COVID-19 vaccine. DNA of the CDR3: TGTGCCAGCAGGCCCCGGGGCCTCCGGTGGGAGCAGTTCTTC. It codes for CASRPRGLRWEQFF.